This T cell receptor beta chain was recorded in a study of radiotherapy plus CTLA-4 blockade in lung cancer. Study-wide background: Disease control reached 30% to 35%, with objective responses in around 20%.

This clone was counted only a few times. Antigen: not known. The J segment lost 9 bases and the V segment lost 2 bases, leaving 5 bases of the junction unmatched. The CDR3 loop spans 14 amino acids. Germline CDR1 reads MNHEY; CDR2 reads SVGAGI. Study-wide findings and caveats: Reported findings show early blood T cell clone dynamics, with interferon-beta, best predicted response. Among blood TCR repertoires after radiotherapy plus ipilimumab, tumor-derived clones expanded.

Some clones are missing from TCRdb's copy, which holds only in-frame ones; the method was immunoSEQ multiplex PCR. The sample contains around 100,000 clones, 60% to 75% of which appear only once. Those with chemo-refractory metastatic non-small-cell lung cancer were treated with focal radiation combined with CTLA-4 blockade using ipilimumab. The sequence was collected from a human donor with non-small cell lung cancer who had a partial response to radiotherapy plus ipilimumab. Some clones in this sample may be carry-over from other donors' samples. This rearrangement joins TRBV6-5 to TRBJ2-3; TRBD1 matches at 10 bases. The source was peripheral blood, collected from a patient treated with radiotherapy plus ipilimumab. Here the CDR3 reads CASSYIRGQGTQYF. CDR3 DNA: TGTGCCAGCAGTTACATTAGGGGACAGGGGACGCAGTATTTT.